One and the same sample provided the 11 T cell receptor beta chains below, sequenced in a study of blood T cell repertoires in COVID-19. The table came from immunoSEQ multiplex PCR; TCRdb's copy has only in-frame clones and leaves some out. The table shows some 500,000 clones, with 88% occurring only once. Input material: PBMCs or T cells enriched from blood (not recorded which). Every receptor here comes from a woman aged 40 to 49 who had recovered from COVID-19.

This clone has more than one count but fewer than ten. DNA of the CDR3: TGTGCCAGCAGCGTAGGGGGCAACTATGGCTACACCTTC. This codes for CASSVGGNYGYTF. The V and J genes are TRBV11-3 and TRBJ1-2, with TRBD1 identical over 7 bases. Germline V gene lookup returns CDR1 SGHNT and CDR2 YENEEA. V trimming: 5 bases; J trimming: 2 bases; junction bases outside the gene matches: 2. The CDR3 loop spans 13 amino acids.

The CDR3 here is CASSSPDRGFETQYF. For the CDR3, the DNA is TGTGCCAGCAGCTCCCCGGACAGGGGGTTTGAGACCCAGTACTTC. The rearrangement uses TRBV5-8 and TRBJ2-5; TRBD1 aligns across 10 bases. The CDR3 extends over 15 amino acids. In germline, CDR1 is SGHTS, CDR2 YDEGEE. V gave up 3 bases and J gave up 5 bases; unmatched junction bases: 7.

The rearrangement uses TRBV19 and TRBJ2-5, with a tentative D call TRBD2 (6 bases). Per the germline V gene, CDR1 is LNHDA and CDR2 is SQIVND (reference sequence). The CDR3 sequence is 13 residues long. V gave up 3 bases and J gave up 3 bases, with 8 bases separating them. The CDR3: CASSISGEETQYF. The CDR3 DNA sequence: TGTGCCAGTAGTATTTCGGGGGAAGAGACCCAGTACTTC.

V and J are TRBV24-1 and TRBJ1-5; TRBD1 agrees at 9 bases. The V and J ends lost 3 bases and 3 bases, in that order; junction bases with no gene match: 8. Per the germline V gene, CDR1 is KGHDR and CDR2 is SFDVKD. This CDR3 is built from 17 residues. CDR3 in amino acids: CATSDPPGTGNNQPQHF. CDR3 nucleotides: TGTGCCACCAGTGATCCACCCGGGACAGGGAACAATCAGCCCCAGCATTTT.

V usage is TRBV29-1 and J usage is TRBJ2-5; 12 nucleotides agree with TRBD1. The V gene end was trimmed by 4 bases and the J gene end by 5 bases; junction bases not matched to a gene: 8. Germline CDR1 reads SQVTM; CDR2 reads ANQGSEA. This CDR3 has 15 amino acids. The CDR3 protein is CSVVGGTGGRETQYF. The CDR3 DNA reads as TGCAGCGTTGTCGGTGGGACAGGGGGCCGGGAGACCCAGTACTTC.

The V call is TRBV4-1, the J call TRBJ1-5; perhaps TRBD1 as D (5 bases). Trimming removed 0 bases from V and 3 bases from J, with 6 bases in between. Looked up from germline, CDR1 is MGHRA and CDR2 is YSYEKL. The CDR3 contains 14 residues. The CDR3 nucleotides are TGCGCCAGCAGCCAAGAACAGGTCAATCAGCCCCAGCATTTT. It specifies CASSQEQVNQPQHF.

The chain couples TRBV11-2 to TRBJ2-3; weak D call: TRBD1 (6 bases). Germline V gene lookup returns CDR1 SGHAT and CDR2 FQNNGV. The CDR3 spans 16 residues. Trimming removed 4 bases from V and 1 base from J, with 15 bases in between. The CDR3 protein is CASSSNRDTRTDTQYF. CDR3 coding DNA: TGTGCCAGCAGCTCGAACCGGGACACCCGCACAGATACGCAGTATTTT.

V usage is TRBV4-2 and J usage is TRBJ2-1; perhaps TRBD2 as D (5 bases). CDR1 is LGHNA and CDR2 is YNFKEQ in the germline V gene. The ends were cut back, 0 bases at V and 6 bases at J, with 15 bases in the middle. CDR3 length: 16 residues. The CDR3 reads CASSQDAGVTLNEQFF. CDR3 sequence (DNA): TGTGCCAGCAGCCAAGACGCGGGCGTAACCCTCAATGAGCAGTTCTTC.

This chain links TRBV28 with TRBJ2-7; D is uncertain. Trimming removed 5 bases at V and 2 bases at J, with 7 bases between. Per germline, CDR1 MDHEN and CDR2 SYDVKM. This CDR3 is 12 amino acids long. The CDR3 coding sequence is TGTGCCAGCAGTCACTCAACCTACGAGCAGTACTTC. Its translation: CASSHSTYEQYF.

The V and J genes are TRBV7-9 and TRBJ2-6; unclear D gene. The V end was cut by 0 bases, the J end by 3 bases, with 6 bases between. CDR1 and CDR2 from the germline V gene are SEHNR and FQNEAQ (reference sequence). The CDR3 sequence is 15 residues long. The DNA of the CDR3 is TGTGCCAGCAGCTTAGCTTCCAGTGGGGCCAACGTCCTGACTTTC. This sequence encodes CASSLASSGANVLTF. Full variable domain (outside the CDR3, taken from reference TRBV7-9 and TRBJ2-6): DTGVSQNPRHKITKRGQNVTFRCDPISEHNRLYWYRQTLGQGPEFLTYFQNEAQLEKSRLLSDRFSAERPKGSFSTLEIQRTEQGDSAMYLCASSLASSGANVLTFGAGSRLTVL.

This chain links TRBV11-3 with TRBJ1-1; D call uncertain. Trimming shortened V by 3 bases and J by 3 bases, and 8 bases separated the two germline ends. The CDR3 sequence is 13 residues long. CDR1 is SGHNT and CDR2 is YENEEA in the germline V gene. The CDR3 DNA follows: TGTGCCAGCAGCTTCATGAGGGACACTGAAGCTTTCTTT. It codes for CASSFMRDTEAFF.